The T cell receptor (beta chain) under discussion was sequenced for a study of T cells in Graves' hyperthyroidism and ophthalmopathy (dated by TCRdb to about 2019). The study in broad terms: Peripheral blood samples were taken at the time of initial diagnosis, prior to any treatment. TCR V-J signatures able to tell the groups apart were searched for in a discovery cohort of 100 or so patients, of whom 40 to 45 had Graves' ophthalmopathy and roughly 59 had stable Graves' hyperthyroidism. Whether ophthalmopathy could be predicted prospectively was tested in an independent validation cohort made up of under 20 hyperthyroidism patients plus 17 patients who later progressed to ophthalmopathy. The 100 or so discovery patients were divided at random into training and test sets in a 7:3 ratio. The study also compared thyroid tissue and blood T-cell repertoires from five or six Graves' hyperthyroidism patients. Following sampling, methimazole starting at 30 mg daily was given to hyperthyroidism patients, and high-dose intravenous methylprednisolone was given to ophthalmopathy patients. The paper reports TCR Vbeta CDR3 sequencing of approximately 140 peripheral blood samples: under 45 ophthalmopathy, around 80 hyperthyroidism and approximately 17 progressor patients.

The TCR beta CDR3 regions were amplified from RNA transcripts. The first round of RT-PCR for the TCR CDR3 was performed with the HTBI primer set and the Qiagen OneStep RT-PCR kit. A second multiplex PCR round built the libraries, followed by size selection and purification. The libraries were sequenced on an Illumina HiSeq2000 using paired-end 100 bp reads. From the authors' description of their analysis: SOAPnuke was used to process the raw data, with reads discarded if the reads contained adapters or uncalled bases, had a mean Phred below 15, or lacked an exact constant-primer or identifier match. COPE v1.2.5 was used to merge high-quality paired reads, and clonotypes were defined as unique nucleotide sequences. MiTCR v1.1 was used to align the clonotypes against IMGT TRBV, TRBD and TRBJ reference segments. Only V-J combinations with frequency above 0.0001, covering about 99% of repertoires, were analysed. A TCS score was defined as the ratio of F50 (clonal expansion) to E x V (chaos), with BLOSUM62-based TCRdist applied between CDR3 peptides within each V-J. Welch's t-statistics and random forest reduced fewer than 600 V-J features to roughly 13, which were used in a naive Bayes classifier (R e1071). TCRdb's own reprocessing of the public reads used fastp at Q25 and MiXCR and kept productive beta chains. Entries that share a CDR3 protein sequence are merged under the most common genes and DNA. TCRdb, not the original authors, processed these V and J calls. A total of about 640,000 distinct CDR3 sequences appear in this sample, around 21% of them only once. The top ten clonotypes cover about 34% of the sample.

Comment on this clonotype: It has no known antigen specificity. At one boundary the junction diverges from the germline segment, which might be a read error.

What the authors observed across the whole study: In cross-validation, a model built on a 13 V-J signature told ophthalmopathy apart from stable hyperthyroidism with 85% to 90% sensitivity and roughly 81% specificity, and in testing the same model reached 80%/75%. In validation, progression to ophthalmopathy was predicted by the model with 70.59% sensitivity and 72% to 80% specificity, a median of roughly 6.4 months before onset. Most expanded thyroid clonotypes (frequency above 0.001) were also detected in blood, a finding suggesting that blood repertoires may reflect thyroid immune responses. Sample size was not statistically predetermined, and investigators were not blinded to group allocation.

Ophthalmopathy patients had moderately to severely active disease, Clinical Activity Score of at least 3, NOSPECS grade of at least 4, and duration under 3 months. Exclusion was applied to patients with uncontrolled infections, other autoimmune diseases, pregnancy or lactation. Clinical symptoms, serum thyroxine and TRAb, thyroid ultrasound, and orbital computed tomography formed the basis for the diagnoses. PBMCs were isolated from approximately 10 ml of fresh peripheral blood by Ficoll-Paque density gradient centrifugation. Trizol reagent was used to extract total RNA, and RNA quality was then checked on an Agilent 2100 Bioanalyzer. The TCR sequence derives from a man aged 25 to 40 with Graves' ophthalmopathy. The material sequenced was blood.

The CDR3 protein: CASSIAALGNEQFF. The base sequence is TGTGCCAGTAGCATAGCGGCCCTGGGCAATGAGCAGTTCTTC. The receptor chain draws on TRBV19 and TRBJ2-1; the best D guess is TRBD2, with 6 bases matching. The CDR3 goes from the cysteine to the phenylalanine over 14 residues. Only the CDR3 DNA stays, 42 bases, in frame from base 1. The CDR1 and CDR2 encoded by the germline V gene (reference sequence) are LNHDA and SQIVND.